Presented here are 18 T cell receptor beta chains from one specimen sequenced in a study of shared clonotypes between healthy human individuals. The naive CD8 fraction comprised CD45RO-negative cells positively selected for CCR7 and excluded terminally differentiated effector memory CD45RA+ cells. Clones were sequenced by immunoSEQ multiplex PCR, and TCRdb holds only the in-frame ones, with some missing. Of approximately 2,000,000 clones in the sample, about 94% are singletons; the top ten hold about 1.7%. Sequenced material: naive CD8+ T cells from PBMCs. The receptors here all came from a man aged 18 to 35 in good health. Some clones in this sample may be carry-over from other donors' samples.

The chain recombines TRBV5-1 with TRBJ1-2, with D maybe TRBD1 (5 bases). This CDR3 has 15 amino acids. Germline CDR1 is SGHRS and CDR2 is YFSETQ. The V and J ends lost 3 bases and 2 bases respectively, with 14 bases between them. The CDR3 region has the DNA TGCGCCAGCAGCTGGGACCCAGAAGGGAACTATGGCTACACCTTC. It codes for CASSWDPEGNYGYTF.

The genes are TRBV30 and TRBJ2-7; 9 bases match TRBD1. Germline V gives CDR1 GTSNPN, CDR2 SVGIG (reference sequence). The V gene end was trimmed by 2 bases and the J gene end by 5 bases; junction bases not matched to a gene: 4. The CDR3 has 13 amino acids. The CDR3 reads CAWSLGTGNEQYF. CDR3 nucleotide sequence: TGTGCCTGGAGTTTAGGGACAGGGAACGAGCAGTACTTC.

This clone was detected once. The J gene is TRBJ2-1, the V gene TRBV7-9; D ambiguous. V was pared by 4 bases and J by 7 bases, with 14 bases between. This CDR3 contains 14 residues. Germline CDR1 and CDR2: SEHNR and FQNEAQ (reference sequence). This CDR3 reads CASSSPGSRNEQFF. CDR3 in DNA: TGTGCCAGCAGCTCTCCGGGTAGCAGAAATGAGCAGTTCTTC.

This rearrangement joins TRBV28 to TRBJ2-5; 9 nucleotides match TRBD1. Germline V gives CDR1 MDHEN, CDR2 SYDVKM. This CDR3 is 14 amino acids long. The junction had 8 bases not matched to a gene; V was cut back by 7 bases and J by 5 bases. The CDR3 DNA sequence: TGTGCCAGCAAGTTACAGGGGGCTCGGGAGACCCAGTACTTC. Protein: CASKLQGARETQYF.

V gene TRBV7-6 combines with J gene TRBJ1-2, with D possibly matching TRBD1 (5 bases). Trimming took 1 base from V and 3 from J, leaving 6 bases between them. CDR3 length equals 13 residues. The V gene's germline CDR1 is SGHVS and CDR2 FNYEAQ. The CDR3 DNA follows: TGTGCCAGCAGCTTAGGCAGGGACTATGGCTACACCTTC. Translation gives CASSLGRDYGYTF.

Comment on this clone: Distinct nucleotide sequences in the sample also encode this CDR3. The rearrangement links TRBV6-6 to TRBJ2-7; TRBD1 aligns across 10 bases. There are 14 residues in the CDR3. The V gene's germline CDR1 is MNHNY and CDR2 SVGAGI (reference sequence). The V and J ends lost 4 bases and 1 base, in that order; junction bases with no gene match: 1. The CDR3 spells CASSWTGGSYEQYF. The CDR3 DNA follows: TGTGCCAGCAGTTGGACAGGGGGATCCTACGAGCAGTACTTC.

The chain uses TRBV5-6 and TRBJ1-5; TRBD1 matches 11 bases. CDR1 SGHDT and CDR2 YYEEEE come from the germline V gene. The J segment lost 6 bases and the V segment lost 2 bases, leaving 1 base of the junction unmatched. The CDR3 length is 14 residues. The CDR3 nucleotides are TGTGCCAGCAGCTTCGGACAGGGGGCTCAGCCCCAGCATTTT. Translation gives CASSFGQGAQPQHF. Supplemented by reference TRBV5-6 and TRBJ1-5, the full variable domain reads DAGVTQSPTHLIKTRGQQVTLRCSPKSGHDTVSWYQQALGQGPQFIFQYYEEEERQRGNFPDRFSGHQFPNYSSELNVNALLLGDSALYLCASSFGQGAQPQHFGDGTRLSIL.

This chain links TRBV28 with TRBJ1-1; D not certain. Germline values: CDR1 MDHEN, CDR2 SYDVKM. Trimming took off 4 bases at V and 8 bases at J, with 14 bases between the two ends. This CDR3 comprises 13 residues. CDR3 in DNA: TGTGCCAGCAGTTCCCTAAAGGGTTTCGAAGCTTTCTTT. Translating it yields CASSSLKGFEAFF.

The chain recombines TRBV11-2 with TRBJ1-4; no definite D call. The CDR3 spans 14 residues. The germline V gene has CDR1 SGHAT and CDR2 FQNNGV. V shed 3 bases and J shed 6 bases, with 11 bases lying between them. CDR3 in amino acids: CASSFFGLDEKLFF. As DNA, the CDR3 is TGTGCCAGCAGCTTCTTTGGGTTGGATGAAAAACTGTTTTTT.

This clone was counted a few times. The V gene is TRBV5-6, the J gene TRBJ2-7; 9 nucleotides match TRBD1. The V gene's germline CDR1 is SGHDT and CDR2 YYEEEE. This CDR3 has 14 residues. V shed 4 bases and J 4 bases; nucleotides not matched to a gene: 6. In DNA form, the CDR3 reads TGTGCCAGCAGCCGGGACAGGGAACTGTACGAGCAGTACTTC. It codes for CASSRDRELYEQYF.

The CDR3 loop reads CASSPLAGGNYEQYF. Written as DNA, the CDR3 is TGCGCCAGCAGCCCGCTAGCGGGAGGGAACTACGAGCAGTACTTC. The genes are TRBV10-1 and TRBJ2-7; 12 nucleotides line up with TRBD2. Trimming cost V 6 bases and J 3 bases; bases outside gene matches: 6. The CDR3 consists of 15 residues. Germline V gene sequence: CDR1 WNHNN, CDR2 SYGVQD (reference sequence).

The V and J genes are TRBV5-1 and TRBJ2-1; the D is unclear. CDR3 length equals 20 residues. Trimming took off 2 bases at V and 0 bases at J, with 24 bases between the two ends. From germline, CDR1 is SGHRS and CDR2 YFSETQ. The CDR3 sequence: CASSLPLFGAVLSSYNEQFF. The CDR3 nucleotides are TGCGCCAGCAGCTTACCCCTGTTTGGCGCGGTTCTAAGCTCCTACAATGAGCAGTTCTTC.

This rearrangement joins TRBV7-8 to TRBJ2-7, with D tentatively TRBD2 (7 bases). V lost 1 base and J lost 2, with 27 bases in between. The CDR3 sequence is 20 residues long. Germline assignment: CDR1 SGHVS and CDR2 FQNEAQ. The CDR3 nucleotides are TGTGCCAGCAGCTTAGTCCTAAGAGGGGGAGGGACCCCTTCCACCTACGAGCAGTACTTC. Its protein is CASSLVLRGGGTPSTYEQYF.

In its sample, this clone was seen once. The same CDR3 can be traced to other DNA sequences in this sample. The rearrangement uses TRBV7-9 and TRBJ2-3; 12 positions agree with TRBD2. The V gene's germline CDR1 is SEHNR and CDR2 FQNEAQ (reference sequence). There are 16 residues in the CDR3. The V and J ends lost 5 bases and 0 bases, in that order; junction bases with no gene match: 3. CDR3 in amino acids: CASSPGTSGSTDTQYF. In DNA, the CDR3 is TGTGCCAGCAGCCCCGGGACTAGCGGGAGCACAGATACGCAGTATTTT. Filled out from reference TRBV7-9 and TRBJ2-3, the complete variable domain reads DTGVSQNPRHKITKRGQNVTFRCDPISEHNRLYWYRQTLGQGPEFLTYFQNEAQLEKSRLLSDRFSAERPKGSFSTLEIQRTEQGDSAMYLCASSPGTSGSTDTQYFGPGTRLTVL.

This clone has just one count. The chain recombines TRBV9 with TRBJ2-1; no clear D. CDR1 is SGDLS, CDR2 YYNGEE, per germline. The CDR3 is 16 residues long. The germline V and J ends were trimmed by 3 bases and 0 bases, with 13 bases remaining between them. CDR3 region: CASSGGDPSSYNEQFF. For the CDR3, the DNA is TGTGCCAGCAGCGGGGGTGACCCGAGCTCCTACAATGAGCAGTTCTTC. The entire variable domain, with the rest obtained from reference TRBV9 and TRBJ2-1, is as follows: DSGVTQTPKHLITATGQRVTLRCSPRSGDLSVYWYQQSLDQGLQFLIQYYNGEERAKGNILERFSAQQFPDLHSELNLSSLELGDSALYFCASSGGDPSSYNEQFFGPGTRLTVL.

This rearrangement joins TRBV6-5 to TRBJ1-1; no clear D gene. The germline gives CDR1 MNHEY, CDR2 SVGAGI. Trimming took 5 bases from V and 4 from J, leaving 17 bases between them. The CDR3 contains 15 residues. The CDR3 reads CASSNGGNWITEAFF. The CDR3, as DNA: TGTGCCAGCAGTAACGGCGGCAATTGGATCACTGAAGCTTTCTTT.

This clone was found a few times. The chain joins TRBV2 to TRBJ2-4; D remains ambiguous. The CDR3 contains 14 residues. Trimming stripped 8 bases from V and 0 bases from J, with 11 bases between. CDR1 SNHLY and CDR2 FYNNEI come from the germline V gene. CDR3 loop: CASWQTLAKNIQYF. As DNA, the CDR3 is TGTGCCAGCTGGCAGACTTTAGCCAAAAACATTCAGTACTTC.

The rearrangement links TRBV2 to TRBJ1-4; D remains ambiguous. Deletions cut 2 bases from V and 6 bases from J, with 10 bases between. Germline V gives CDR1 SNHLY, CDR2 FYNNEI. The CDR3 length is 14 residues. The CDR3 reads CASSEQRTDEKLFF. CDR3 nucleotide sequence: TGTGCCAGCAGTGAACAAAGGACGGATGAAAAACTGTTTTTT.